This entry lists 13 T cell receptor beta chains sequenced from one sample in a study of cytotoxic CD8 clonotypes in ibrutinib-treated CLL. Here immunoSEQ multiplex PCR was the method, and the copy in TCRdb shows in-frame clones only, minus some. The sample lists about 30,000 clones, approximately 54% occurring once. The sequencing used PBMCs, collected before ibrutinib treatment. Receptor source: a human donor with chronic lymphocytic leukemia.

The rearrangement joins TRBV28 to TRBJ2-1; 12 bases map to TRBD2. CDR3 length equals 18 residues. V shed 2 bases and J 0 bases; nucleotides not matched to a gene: 5. Germline V gene data show CDR1 as MDHEN and CDR2 as SYDVKM. CDR3 sequence (DNA): TGTGCCAGCAGTTTAAGACTAGCGGGGGATTTCTCCTACAATGAGCAGTTCTTC. This codes for CASSLRLAGDFSYNEQFF. The full variable domain, its missing parts supplied by reference TRBV28 and TRBJ2-1, is DVKVTQSSRYLVKRTGEKVFLECVQDMDHENMFWYRQDPGLGLRLIYFSYDVKMKEKGDIPEGYSVSREKKERFSLILESASTNQTSMYLCASSLRLAGDFSYNEQFFGPGTRLTVL.

This clone was seen only a few times. The V call is TRBV29-1, the J call TRBJ1-1, with no clear D. The V gene lost 4 bases and the J gene lost 5 bases, with 11 bases spanning the gap. CDR1 SQVTM and CDR2 ANQGSEA come from the germline V gene. The CDR3 is 12 amino acids. CDR3 DNA: TGCAGCGTTGGGACGATGAGTACTGAAGCTTTCTTT. Encoded protein: CSVGTMSTEAFF.

The chain couples TRBV7-2 to TRBJ2-1; 11 bases map to TRBD2. Germline CDR1 and CDR2: SGHTA and FQGNSA. Unmatched junction bases numbered 5, after V lost 6 bases and J lost 1 base. CDR3 length equals 16 residues. The CDR3 region is CASRTTSGGSYNEQFF. CDR3 bases: TGTGCCAGCAGGACAACTAGCGGGGGTTCCTACAATGAGCAGTTCTTC.

The V gene is TRBV15, the J gene TRBJ1-2; D gene ambiguous. This CDR3 has 16 residues. In germline, CDR1 is LNHNV, CDR2 YYDKDF (reference sequence). Deletions cut 0 bases from V and 0 bases from J, with 11 bases between. The CDR3 loop is CATSRDLGHSNYGYTF. As DNA, the CDR3 is TGTGCCACCAGCAGAGATTTAGGTCATTCTAACTATGGCTACACCTTC.

This clone was found once. The CDR3 region has the DNA TGCGCCAGCAGCCAAGTTTTTTTGCTAGCGGGAGTTCGGGGCTACGAGCAGTACTTC. This codes for CASSQVFLLAGVRGYEQYF. This chain joins TRBV4-1 and TRBJ2-7; 10 nucleotides align to TRBD2. This CDR3 is 19 amino acids long. Trimming took 1 base from V and 3 from J; bases not matched to a gene: 15. Per germline, CDR1 MGHRA and CDR2 YSYEKL.

The V gene is TRBV9, the J gene TRBJ1-1, with 8 nucleotides matching TRBD1. This CDR3 is 15 amino acids long. The trim removed 4 bases at V and 5 bases at J, leaving 10 bases unmatched. Germline CDR1 reads SGDLS; CDR2 reads YYNGEE. DNA for the CDR3: TGTGCCAGCAGCTCACTAAGGACAGGGAGGACTGAAGCTTTCTTT. Translation: CASSSLRTGRTEAFF.

The chain has TRBV27 and TRBJ1-2, with 9 bases lining up with TRBD1. Unmatched junction bases numbered 1, after V lost 4 bases and J lost 4 bases. Germline assignment: CDR1 MNHEY and CDR2 SMNVEV (reference sequence). CDR3 size: 13 residues. In DNA form, the CDR3 reads TGTGCCAGCAGTTGGGGACAGGGCTATGGCTACACCTTC. Protein: CASSWGQGYGYTF.

CDR3 sequence: CAISAVGELFF. The CDR3 coding sequence is TGTGCCATCAGTGCAGTCGGGGAGCTGTTTTTT. J is TRBJ2-2 and V is TRBV10-3; D unresolved. The CDR3 runs to 11 residues. Trimming left V 4 bases short and J 7 bases short, with 4 bases between. Germline CDR1 ENHRY, CDR2 SYGVKD.

The chain joins TRBV6-5 to TRBJ2-5; 11 nucleotides agree with TRBD2. This CDR3 region has 15 residues. Germline V CDR1 and CDR2: MNHEY, SVGAGI. V lost 6 bases and J lost 5; bases outside the gene matches: 8. The DNA for the CDR3 is TGTGCCAGCAGGATAGCGGGAGGGCCTAGGGAGACCCAGTACTTC. This sequence encodes CASRIAGGPRETQYF.

V is TRBV19 and J is TRBJ2-1, with unresolved D. The CDR3 contains 13 residues. Germline CDR1 is LNHDA and CDR2 is SQIVND (reference sequence). The V and J ends lost 2 bases and 3 bases respectively, with 5 bases between them. Written as DNA, the CDR3 is TGTGCCAGTAGTATAAAGGGCTACAATGAGCAGTTCTTC. This translates into CASSIKGYNEQFF.

The rearrangement joins TRBV11-2 to TRBJ1-2; no clear D gene. The CDR3 is 14 residues long. Germline CDR1 and CDR2: SGHAT and FQNNGV. Trimming cost V 3 bases and J 0 bases, with 8 bases left between them. In DNA, the CDR3 is TGTGCCAGCAGCTTGACACAGACTAACTATGGCTACACCTTC. Translating gives CASSLTQTNYGYTF.

The J gene is TRBJ2-2, the V gene TRBV19; D may be TRBD1 (5 bases). Germline V gene data show CDR1 as LNHDA and CDR2 as SQIVND (reference sequence). V lost 7 bases to trimming and J lost 7 bases, with 16 bases between them. The CDR3 length is 14 residues. The CDR3 sequence: CASTRTGNRGELFF. CDR3 nucleotide sequence: TGTGCCAGTACCCGTACAGGTAACCGCGGGGAGCTGTTTTTT.

The chain employs TRBV19 and TRBJ1-3, with unresolved D. This CDR3 comprises 13 residues. Trimming took 11 bases from V and 0 from J, leaving 11 bases between them. The germline gives CDR1 LNHDA, CDR2 SQIVND (reference sequence). In DNA, the CDR3 is TGTGCCGCTGGGCAGATCTCTGGAAACACCATATATTTT. It encodes CAAGQISGNTIYF.